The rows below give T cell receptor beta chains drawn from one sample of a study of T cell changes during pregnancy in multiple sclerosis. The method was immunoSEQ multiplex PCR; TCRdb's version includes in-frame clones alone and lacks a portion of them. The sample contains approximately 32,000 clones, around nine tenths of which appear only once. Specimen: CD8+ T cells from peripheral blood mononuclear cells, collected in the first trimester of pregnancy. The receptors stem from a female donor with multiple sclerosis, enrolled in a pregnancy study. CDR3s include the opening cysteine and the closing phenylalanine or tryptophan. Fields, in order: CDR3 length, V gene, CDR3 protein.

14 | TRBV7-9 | CASSLSTGNQPQHF
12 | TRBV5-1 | CASSWGQGEAFF
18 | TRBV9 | CASSVDRALRSGANVLTF
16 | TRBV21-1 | CASSKGVRRQGGKLFF
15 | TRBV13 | CASSPKKTSTDTQYF
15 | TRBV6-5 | CASSGLAGGYNEQFF
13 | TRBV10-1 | CASKGLADNEQFF
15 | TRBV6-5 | CASRTVRVLNYGYTF
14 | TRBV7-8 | CASSPGDSNQPQHF
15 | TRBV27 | CASSLEGRSYYGYTF
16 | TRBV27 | CASSLSGLGGSYPYTF
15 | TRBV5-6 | CASSWGGGQGSPLHF
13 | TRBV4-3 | CASSQLEGYEQYF
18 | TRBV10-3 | CAISESRRTSGVTDTQYF
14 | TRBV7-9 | CASSSVNSNQPQHF
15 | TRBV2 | CASGLIPPSTDTQYF
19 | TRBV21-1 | CASSKWAESGQGWAGELFF
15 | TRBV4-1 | CASSARLSSGNTIYF
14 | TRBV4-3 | CASSQTEKFGEQYF
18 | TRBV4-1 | CASSQERLGTGPSGTQYF
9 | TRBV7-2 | CASSWSGIF
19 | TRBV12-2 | CASRSYPGLAGGPKNIQYF
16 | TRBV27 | CASSFLGGQNNQPQHF
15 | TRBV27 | CASSLGTGGANVLTF
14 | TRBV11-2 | CASSLLTENTEAFF
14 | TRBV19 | CASSIFQERETQYF
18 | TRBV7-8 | CASSSDRDGWTSGYEQYF
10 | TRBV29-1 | CSVVSGEQFF
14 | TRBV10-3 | CAISESGTGYGYTF
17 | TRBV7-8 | CASSLPRVRQITDTQYF
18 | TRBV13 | CASSGSGTPFSGANVLTF
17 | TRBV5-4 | CASREGLAGGYQETQYF
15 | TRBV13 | CASSSRGGHTDTQYF
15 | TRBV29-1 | CSVAFSGSTYNEQFF
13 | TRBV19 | CASSIFLDQPQHF
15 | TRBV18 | CASSPRDRGPYEQYF
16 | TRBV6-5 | CASSSPGTTRTDTQYF
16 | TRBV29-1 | CSVENSDSPITNEQFF
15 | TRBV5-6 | CASTGQGNSYNEQFF
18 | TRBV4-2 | CASSQDLTSGVSTDTQYF
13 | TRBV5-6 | CASSFGGEETQYF
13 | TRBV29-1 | CSVDWRDYNEQFF
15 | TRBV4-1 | CASSQEFRSGNTIYF
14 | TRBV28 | CASSLTSASGEAFF
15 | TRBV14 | CASSHRDRGVYEQYF
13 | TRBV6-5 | CASSYLNTDTQYF
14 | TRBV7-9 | CASGRGKKNTEAFF
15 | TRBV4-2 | CASSQKREGQETQYF
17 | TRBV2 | CASRETLDRSFSYEQYF
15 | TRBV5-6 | CASNVLEGDQETQYF
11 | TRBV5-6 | CASSLGSGQYF
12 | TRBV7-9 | CASSSNRVEAFF
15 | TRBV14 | CASSQEEGVNTEAFF
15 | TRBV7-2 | CASSLFGTSIYEQYF
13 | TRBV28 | CASSFASGYEQYF